This T cell receptor beta chain was captured by sequencing in a study of a mutant IDH1 vaccine in newly diagnosed glioma. Looking at the study overall: Most had both radiotherapy and temozolomide beforehand; others had only one. Week 47 marked visit V13, whereas week 35 marked visit V12.

CDR3 length: 14 amino acids. Germline assignment: CDR1 LNHDA and CDR2 SQIVND (reference sequence). Trimming took 3 bases from V and 1 from J, leaving 9 bases between them. Indicated time point: week 35, safety follow-up. Alongside topical imiquimod, each dose of vaccine comprised 300 ug of mutant IDH1 20-mer peptide. Study-wide results and limits: Among patients, around 93% showed immune responses induced by the vaccine.

With regard to this clone: Its antigen is as yet unknown.

Assay: immunoSEQ multiplex PCR; the TCRdb copy retains only in-frame clones and omits some. The sample holds about 41,000 clones, 80% to 90% seen once. The chain has TRBV19 and TRBJ1-1; D uncertain. The source of this sequence is a middle-aged man with glioma. This specimen was PBMCs, taken from a glioma patient whose treatment included an IDH1 peptide vaccine. The CDR3 nucleotides read TGTGCCAGTAGTATTGCACCTTCGAACACTGAAGCTTTCTTT. Amino acids: CASSIAPSNTEAFF.